This is a list of T cell receptor beta chains from one sample in a study of T cell repertoires in cytomegalovirus infection. TCRdb called the reads again in MiXCR, with one record for every CDR3 protein. The table includes 150,000 to 200,000 distinct CDR3 sequences, roughly 30% detected once. The specimen sequenced was PBMCs. The receptors stem from a human donor in good health (CMV status not recorded). Some clones in this sample may be carry-over from other donors' samples. Each CDR3 is given with its conserved first and last residue. D genes are given only for firm matches. Where a row states a size, it is once, few, many or the class of an expanded clone; other rows omit it.

d_call,v_call,clone_size,j_call,cdr3_nt,cdr3_aa
.,TRBV6-2/TRBV6-3,.,TRBJ1-1,TGTGCCAGCAGTTACCTTACAGGAAAAGAACCCCACCGAGAAGCTTTCTTT,CASSYLTGKEPHREAFF
TRBD1,TRBV12-3/TRBV12-4,.,TRBJ1-1,TGTGCCAGCAGAGATAGGACAGGGCGCTCTGAAGCTTTCTTT,CASRDRTGRSEAFF
.,TRBV20-1,.,TRBJ1-5,TGCAGTGCAAGAAAGGGAGTCGCACAGCCCCAGCATTTT,CSARKGVAQPQHF
TRBD2,TRBV12-3/TRBV12-4,.,TRBJ2-1,TGTGCCAGCAGCTCGGGAGGGATCGTTTACAATGAGCAGTTCTTC,CASSSGGIVYNEQFF
TRBD1,TRBV19,.,TRBJ1-5,TGTGCCAGTAGTGCCGGGGGGACAGGTAGCAATCAGCCCCAGCATTTT,CASSAGGTGSNQPQHF
.,TRBV7-2,few,TRBJ1-1,TGTGCCAGCAGCTTAAATAAGGGCCCCACTGAAGCTTTCTTT,CASSLNKGPTEAFF
.,TRBV11-1,.,TRBJ1-1,TGTGCCAGCAGCGAGCACAGGAACACTGAAGCTTTCTTT,CASSEHRNTEAFF
.,TRBV11-2,.,TRBJ2-1,TGTGCCAGCAGCTTAGGGTCTTCGGGATATGAGCAGTTCTTC,CASSLGSSGYEQFF
TRBD1,TRBV7-6,many,TRBJ2-2,TGTGCCAGCAGCTTAGCGGACAGGGCGAACACCGGGGAGCTGTTTTTT,CASSLADRANTGELFF
.,TRBV7-2,few,TRBJ2-3,TGTGCCAGCAGCTTACTAAACACAGATACGCAGTATTTT,CASSLLNTDTQYF
.,TRBV5-1,.,TRBJ2-1,TGCGCCAGCAGCTTCGACGCGACTGAGCAGTTCTTC,CASSFDATEQFF
.,TRBV30,few,TRBJ1-1,TGTGCCTGGAGTGGAAGGAGGCAGCGGAACACTGAAGCTTTCTTT,CAWSGRRQRNTEAFF
.,TRBV7-2,few,TRBJ2-5,TGTGCCAGCAGGGGTGGGGGGTCCCCACAAGAGACCCAGTACTTC,CASRGGGSPQETQYF
.,TRBV19,.,TRBJ1-2,TGTGCCAGTAGTATAGGAGCAGGGGCTAATGGCTACACCTTC,CASSIGAGANGYTF
.,TRBV7-3,.,TRBJ1-2,TGTGCCAGCAGCCCCTCGGCGGGGGATAGCTATGGCTACACCTTC,CASSPSAGDSYGYTF
.,TRBV7-3,.,TRBJ1-4,TGTGCCAGCAGCTTAAGACTTCAGGGTCTGGCACCTAATGAAAAACTGTTTTTT,CASSLRLQGLAPNEKLFF
.,TRBV7-2,many,TRBJ1-3,TGTGCCAGCAGCTTAGCGGGGAGTTCCTCTGGAAACACCATATATTTT,CASSLAGSSSGNTIYF
TRBD2,TRBV24-1,few,TRBJ2-1,TGTGCCACCAGTGATTTGACTAGCGCAGGCAATGAGCAGTTCTTC,CATSDLTSAGNEQFF
TRBD1,TRBV20-1,.,TRBJ1-2,TGCAGTGCTAGACCAGGGACAGTCCCCTATGGCTACACCTTC,CSARPGTVPYGYTF
.,TRBV2,few,TRBJ2-5,TGTGCCAGCAGTAAGGGTTTGGTGGAGACCCAGTACTTC,CASSKGLVETQYF
TRBD2,TRBV15,few,TRBJ2-1,TGTGCCACCAGCAGAGAGGGATCAATTGGGAGGGGTGAGCAGTTCTTC,CATSREGSIGRGEQFF
.,TRBV7-2,few,TRBJ1-1,TGTGCCAGCAGCCCCAGGGTTGGCACTGAAGCTTTCTTT,CASSPRVGTEAFF
.,TRBV10-3,.,TRBJ1-3,TGTGCCACCGCCAAAGGGGAGATCTCTGGAAACACCATATATTTT,CATAKGEISGNTIYF
.,TRBV19,.,TRBJ2-1,TGTGCCAGTAGTATAGCTATTGGGTCCTACAATGAGCAGTTCTTC,CASSIAIGSYNEQFF
TRBD1,TRBV20-1,.,TRBJ2-1,TGCAGTGCTAGTTACCGGGACAGGGGGCGGAATGAGCAGTTCTTC,CSASYRDRGRNEQFF
TRBD1,TRBV12-3/TRBV12-4,many,TRBJ1-2,TGTGCCAGCGGACCCGGACAGGGGTCTGGAAGGCTACCGGACACCTTC,CASGPGQGSGRLPDTF
.,TRBV4-3,.,TRBJ1-2,TGCGCCAGCAGCCAAGGGACCTCGTCGCTATATGGCTACACCTTC,CASSQGTSSLYGYTF
.,TRBV4-3,few,TRBJ1-6,TGCGCCAGCAGCCAAGACACGGGGACTAGCTCCTATAATTCACCCCTCCACTTT,CASSQDTGTSSYNSPLHF
TRBD1,TRBV7-9,few,TRBJ2-2,TGTGCCAGCGGGTGGACAGGGCGCACCGGGGAGCTGTTTTTT,CASGWTGRTGELFF
.,TRBV7-9,.,TRBJ1-1,TGTGCCAGCAGGGGAAGGGTCGATGAAGCTTTCTTT,CASRGRVDEAFF
.,TRBV14,.,TRBJ2-7,TGTGCCAGCAGCCAAGAGGATGGCAGCTCCTACGAGCAGTACTTC,CASSQEDGSSYEQYF
.,TRBV2,.,TRBJ1-2,TGTGCCAGCAGTGAAGCGGGACTCTATGGCTACACCTTC,CASSEAGLYGYTF
.,TRBV11-3,.,TRBJ2-7,TGTGCCAGCAGCTTAGGACGGGCAGGGTCCTACGAGCAGTACTTC,CASSLGRAGSYEQYF
.,TRBV29-1,few,TRBJ1-1,TGCAGCGTTGGCGGCCCCCAGGACACTGAAGCTTTCTTT,CSVGGPQDTEAFF
TRBD1,TRBV7-9,few,TRBJ1-6,TGTGCCAGCAGCTCGCCCGGGACAGGTTCACCCCTCCACTTT,CASSSPGTGSPLHF
TRBD1,TRBV12-3/TRBV12-4,once,TRBJ1-5,TGTGCCAGCACCGGGACAGTGAGCAATCAGCCCCAGCATTTT,CASTGTVSNQPQHF
.,TRBV28,.,TRBJ1-1,TGTGCCAGCAGTTTATACCTAAGGAACACTGAAGCTTTCTTT,CASSLYLRNTEAFF
.,TRBV7-2,few,TRBJ1-3,TGTGCCAGCAGCTTAGAACGGACCTCTGGAAACACCATATATTTT,CASSLERTSGNTIYF
TRBD1,TRBV6-6,.,TRBJ1-1,TGTGCCAGCATCAGGGGGCGGTTGGTAGCTTTCTTT,CASIRGRLVAFF
TRBD2,TRBV11-2,.,TRBJ2-5,TGTGCCAGCAGCCCTAGACTAGCGGCTGAGGGAGAGACCCAGTACTTC,CASSPRLAAEGETQYF
TRBD2,TRBV11-2,.,TRBJ2-7,TGTGCCAGCAGCCAAGCCCCTAGCGGGGGGGCCAGAGACGAGCAGTACTTC,CASSQAPSGGARDEQYF